This TCR beta chain was obtained from a study of blood T cell repertoires in COVID-19. Study-wide context: Sample material is recorded as cDNA or gDNA derived from T cells, B-cell-depleted T cells, or PBMCs.

Clones were sequenced by immunoSEQ multiplex PCR, and TCRdb holds only the in-frame ones, with some missing. In the table there are around 69,000 clones, about 82% of which are singletons. Germline lookup yields CDR1 ENHRY and CDR2 SYGVKD. The CDR3 contains 11 residues. Trimming stripped 11 bases from V and 6 bases from J, with 13 bases between. This rearrangement joins TRBV10-3 to TRBJ1-1; D not resolved. The source material was peripheral blood. The TCR was taken from a woman aged 60-75 years with acute or convalescent COVID-19. CDR3 region: CASSGGPEAFF. CDR3 nucleotides: TGTGCCTCCTCGGGTGGCCCTGAAGCTTTCTTT.